Listed here are 7 T cell receptor beta chains from one sample, sequenced in a study. TCRdb itself ran the RT-PCR reads through MiXCR, one entry per CDR3 protein. This sample has about 700,000 distinct CDR3 sequences; approximately 14% occur once, and the top ten carry 3.6%. The sequenced material came from memory CD4+ T cells from blood. The receptors stem from a female donor in good health, serving as a healthy control.

In its sample, this clonotype was seen a few times. In nucleotides, the CDR3 is TGCAGTGTTCAAGGCCGAGCGGGGGTGGGCGGGGAGCTGTTTTTT. Translation: CSVQGRAGVGGELFF. The chain combines TRBV20-1 with TRBJ2-2, with TRBD2 matching over 8 bases. Per the germline V gene, CDR1 is DFQATT and CDR2 is SNEGSKA (reference sequence). J gave up 7 bases and V 7 bases, and 14 bases lay outside the gene matches. CDR3 length: 15 residues.

This clonotype was detected only a few times. V and J are TRBV7-2 and TRBJ1-3; D not certain. The CDR3 extends over 13 amino acids. In germline, CDR1 is SGHTA, CDR2 FQGNSA. The V end was cut by 1 base, the J end by 5 bases, with 6 bases between. The CDR3, as DNA: TGTGCCAGCAGCTTAGATAGTAGAAACACCATATATTTT. This gives the protein CASSLDSRNTIYF.

As to this clonotype: This could be a read error, since a much larger clone is one nucleotide away. The chain is built from TRBV7-2 and TRBJ2-1, with D possibly matching TRBD2 (7 bases). The last part of the DNA fits TRBJ2-7 better; the J call may be wrong. The CDR3 covers 14 residues. CDR1 and CDR2 from the germline V gene are SGHTA and FQGNSA. The CDR3 sequence is CASRRGGTYNEQYF. The CDR3 bases are TGTGCCAGCAGAAGGGGGGGTACCTACAATGAGCAGTACTTC.

This chain joins TRBV7-2 and TRBJ2-7; no reliable D call. Per germline, CDR1 SGHTA and CDR2 FQGNSA. V lost 2 bases, J lost 0 bases, and 17 bases lay in between. The CDR3 sequence is 17 residues long. In DNA, the CDR3 is TGTGCCAGCAGCTTACTCGAGGACGCCTTCTTCTCCTACGAGCAGTACTTC. It yields the protein CASSLLEDAFFSYEQYF. Drawing the rest from reference TRBV7-2 and TRBJ2-7, the complete variable domain is GAGVSQSPSNKVTEKGKDVELRCDPISGHTALYWYRQSLGQGLEFLIYFQGNSAPDKSGLPSDRFSAERTGGSVSTLTIQRTQQEDSAVYLCASSLLEDAFFSYEQYFGPGTRLTVT.

The J gene is TRBJ2-5, the V gene TRBV19, with D perhaps matching TRBD2 (6 bases). CDR3 length equals 13 residues. Trimming took off 7 bases at V and 4 bases at J, with 13 bases between the two ends. Germline V CDR1 and CDR2: LNHDA, SQIVND (reference sequence). CDR3 bases: TGTGCCAGTAACCGGGACTCCCGAGAGACCCAGTACTTC. Its translation is CASNRDSRETQYF.

This clonotype was detected ten times or more. The CDR3 here is CASSLREGQPQHF. The CDR3 nucleotides are TGTGCCAGCAGTTTGAGGGAGGGCCAGCCCCAGCATTTT. V and J are TRBV12-3 or TRBV12-4 and TRBJ1-5; D call uncertain. Trimming removed 3 bases from V and 7 bases from J, with 10 bases in between. The CDR3 runs to 13 residues.

The sample holds a few counts of this clonotype. This chain joins TRBV12-3 or TRBV12-4 and TRBJ2-2, with TRBD2 as a possible D gene (5 bases). The CDR3 runs 14 residues. Trimming took off 10 bases at V and 4 bases at J, with 16 bases between the two ends. CDR3 nucleotides: TGTGCCACCATCTTAGTAGGAGGCACCGGGGAGCTGTTTTTT. It specifies CATILVGGTGELFF.